The 9 T cell receptor beta chains given below trace back to one sample, sequenced in a study of cytomegalovirus exposure and HLA in healthy donors. PCR primers comprised 60 Vbeta and 13 Jbeta primers. Using immunoSEQ multiplex PCR, the repertoire was profiled, and TCRdb retains in-frame clones only, with some absent. The sample gives approximately 90,000 clones, roughly 80% of which show up once; about 3.3% is in the top ten. Sequenced sample: PBMCs. These TCRs come from a man aged 35 to 55 in good health and CMV-seronegative.

The gene calls are TRBV5-1 and TRBJ2-7; 8 nucleotides match TRBD2. The germline gives CDR1 SGHRS, CDR2 YFSETQ. With V trimmed by 4 bases and J by 7 bases, 10 bases remained unmatched. The CDR3 runs 14 residues. The CDR3 reads CASSPGGARWEQYF. The DNA of the CDR3 is TGCGCCAGCAGCCCCGGGGGGGCCCGATGGGAGCAGTACTTC.

The CDR3 spells CAIGQGGNNQPQHF. CDR3 sequence (DNA): TGTGCCATAGGACAGGGGGGTAACAATCAGCCCCAGCATTTT. The V gene is TRBV10-3, the J gene TRBJ1-5; 10 bases align to TRBD1. In germline, CDR1 is ENHRY, CDR2 SYGVKD. Trimming removed 9 bases from V and 3 bases from J; junction bases left unmatched: 5. There are 14 residues in the CDR3.

This clone occurred a few times. The J gene is TRBJ1-3, the V gene TRBV4-1, with D unclear. The germline V gene has CDR1 MGHRA and CDR2 YSYEKL. The ends were cut back, 0 bases at V and 0 bases at J, with 12 bases in the middle. CDR3 length: 17 amino acids. The CDR3 DNA sequence: TGCGCCAGCAGCCAAGATTACCCAACAGTCTCTGGAAACACCATATATTTT. Its protein is CASSQDYPTVSGNTIYF.

The chain uses TRBV5-6 and TRBJ2-1, with TRBD2 identical over 11 bases. V shed 2 bases and J 8 bases; nucleotides not matched to a gene: 3. CDR1 and CDR2 (germline): SGHDT, YYEEEE. There are 14 residues in the CDR3. The CDR3 protein is CASSFTSGSYEQFF. In DNA form, the CDR3 reads TGTGCCAGCAGCTTCACTAGCGGGAGCTATGAGCAGTTCTTC.

This chain links TRBV7-9 with TRBJ2-2; 8 bases fit TRBD2. This CDR3 region has 15 residues. Germline V lookup: CDR1 SEHNR, CDR2 FQNEAQ (reference sequence). V was clipped by 4 bases and J by 5 bases; unmatched bases: 6. This CDR3 is CASSSGGTRTGELFF. DNA for the CDR3: TGTGCCAGCAGCTCCGGGGGGACTAGAACCGGGGAGCTGTTTTTT.

The V and J genes are TRBV5-6 and TRBJ2-2, with D possibly TRBD1 on 6 matching bases. CDR1 SGHDT and CDR2 YYEEEE come from the germline V gene. This CDR3 is built from 15 residues. The V and J ends lost 3 bases and 7 bases respectively, with 16 bases between them. CDR3 nucleotide sequence: TGTGCCAGCAGCTCCGAGATGGGGGCTGGCGGGGAGCTGTTTTTT. Translated: CASSSEMGAGGELFF.

V gene TRBV2 combines with J gene TRBJ2-1; 7 positions match TRBD2. Trimming took 9 bases from V and 4 from J; bases not matched to a gene: 6. Germline V gene lookup returns CDR1 SNHLY and CDR2 FYNNEI. The length of the CDR3 is 13 residues. In nucleotides, the CDR3 is TGTGCCAGACAGAGCGGGACTTACAATGAGCAGTTCTTC. Amino acid sequence: CARQSGTYNEQFF.

This rearrangement joins TRBV2 to TRBJ2-1; TRBD2 matches at 11 bases. The V segment lost 5 bases and the J segment 1 base; nucleotides outside the gene matches: 7. Germline V gives CDR1 SNHLY, CDR2 FYNNEI. The CDR3 covers 17 residues. The chain's CDR3 is CASSLIAGGRSYNEQFF. In nucleotides, the CDR3 is TGTGCCAGCAGTCTTATAGCGGGGGGGCGGTCCTACAATGAGCAGTTCTTC.

The genes are TRBV6-6 and TRBJ1-3; 8 bases are a match to TRBD1. The ends lost 0 bases at V and 4 bases at J; junction bases unmatched: 5. This CDR3 comprises 16 residues. Germline V gene data show CDR1 as MNHNY and CDR2 as SVGAGI (reference sequence). CDR3 in DNA: TGTGCCAGCAGTTACTCGGACAGGGTTGGCGGAAACACCATATATTTT. This sequence encodes CASSYSDRVGGNTIYF.